A selection of T cell receptor beta chains follows, all from one sample in a study of radiotherapy plus CTLA-4 blockade in lung cancer. Method: immunoSEQ multiplex PCR; TCRdb's copy keeps in-frame clones and lacks some. The table includes just under 60,000 clones, approximately 65% detected once. The source material was peripheral blood, sampled from a patient treated with radiotherapy plus ipilimumab. Receptor source: a human donor with non-small cell lung cancer whose response to radiotherapy plus ipilimumab could not be evaluated. Each CDR3 is given with its conserved first and last residue. Fields, in order: D gene, clone size, V gene, J gene, CDR3 DNA, CDR3 protein. The D gene is left open where the match is weak. Size tells how often a clone was seen (once, few, many) or the class of an expanded clone, and some rows leave it out.

>-|-|TRBV7-3|TRBJ2-7
TGTGCCAGCAGTCGGGCGGGCCTGAAAGAGCAGTACTTC
CASSRAGLKEQYF
>TRBD2|-|TRBV2|TRBJ2-1
TGTGCCAGCAGTCGGACTAGCGGGAGGGCTACGGGGTCCAATGAGCAGTTCTTC
CASSRTSGRATGSNEQFF
>-|-|TRBV28|TRBJ1-1
TGTGCCAGCAGTCCAAACACTGAAGCTTTCTTT
CASSPNTEAFF
>TRBD1|-|TRBV4-3|TRBJ1-2
TGCGCCAGCAGCCAAGTCCGGACAGGGGGAATCTATGGCTACACCTTC
CASSQVRTGGIYGYTF
>TRBD2|-|TRBV2|TRBJ2-3
TGTGCCAGCAGTGAATCGGGGGCTAGCGGGAGCACAGATACGCAGTATTTT
CASSESGASGSTDTQYF
>TRBD1|-|TRBV7-9|TRBJ1-1
TGTGCCAGCAGAGAGACAGGGAGCACTGAAGCTTTCTTT
CASRETGSTEAFF
>-|once|TRBV30|TRBJ1-1
TGTGCCTGGATGGTCTCTCAGGGTTACACTGAAGCTTTCTTT
CAWMVSQGYTEAFF
>-|-|TRBV7-2|TRBJ1-2
TGTGCCAGCAGCCTACCGACAGGTTATGGCTACACCTTC
CASSLPTGYGYTF
>TRBD1|-|TRBV19|TRBJ1-4
TGTGCCAGTAGCGACAGGGGGCCTGAAAAACTGTTTTTT
CASSDRGPEKLFF
>TRBD1|-|TRBV25-1|TRBJ1-2
TGTGCCAGCAGGCCGACAGGGGCGGAGGGCTACACCTTC
CASRPTGAEGYTF
>TRBD1|-|TRBV30|TRBJ2-7
TGTGCCTCCACCCGGGACAGGCCCTACGAGCAGTACTTC
CASTRDRPYEQYF
>TRBD1|-|TRBV11-2|TRBJ2-5
TGTGCCAGCAGCTGGACAGGAGTCCAAGAGACCCAGTACTTC
CASSWTGVQETQYF
>TRBD1|-|TRBV6-5|TRBJ1-4
TGTGCCAGCAGTGGGCGACACACAGGGGATGAAAAACTGTTTTTT
CASSGRHTGDEKLFF
>TRBD2|few|TRBV6-8|TRBJ2-1
TGTGCCAGCAGTTCTTACCCGGGACTAGCGACCGCAGGTGAGCAGTTCTTC
CASSSYPGLATAGEQFF
>TRBD1|-|TRBV6-1|TRBJ1-6
TGTGCCAGCAGTGAGGCGGCAGGGGGCAGGTTGGATTCACCCCTCCACTTT
CASSEAAGGRLDSPLHF
>-|-|TRBV11-2|TRBJ2-1
TGTGCCAGCAGCTACCCCCTACCCAATGAGCAGTTCTTC
CASSYPLPNEQFF
>TRBD1|-|TRBV7-8|TRBJ1-6
TGTGCCAGCACGACAGGGGTTAATTCACCCCTCCACTTT
CASTTGVNSPLHF
>TRBD1|-|TRBV5-6|TRBJ1-4
TGTGCCAGCAGCCGACCGGGACAGTCCCCAACTAATGAAAAACTGTTTTTT
CASSRPGQSPTNEKLFF
>-|-|TRBV6-1|TRBJ1-1
TGTGCCAGCAGACACGATACCGGGAGGACCTACCGGGCTTTCTTT
CASRHDTGRTYRAFF
>TRBD2|-|TRBV4-2|TRBJ2-5
TGTGCCAGCAGCCAAGATATCGGGACTAGGGGAGAGACCCAGTACTTC
CASSQDIGTRGETQYF
>-|-|TRBV6-1|TRBJ1-5
TGTGCCAGCAGTGAAGATGGAGGGCCCCAGCATTTT
CASSEDGGPQHF
>TRBD1|-|TRBV29-1|TRBJ1-4
TGCAGCGTGGGACAGGGGGCAACTAATGAAAAACTGTTTTTT
CSVGQGATNEKLFF
>-|-|TRBV6-5|TRBJ1-4
TGTGCCAGCAGTTACTCGACAGGTGCTAATGAAAAACTGTTTTTT
CASSYSTGANEKLFF
>TRBD1|-|TRBV28|TRBJ2-3
TGTGCCAGCAGTTCCCGGACAGGTTCCATCACAGATACGCAGTATTTT
CASSSRTGSITDTQYF
>TRBD1|few|TRBV19|TRBJ1-1
TGTGCCAGTACCCTAGACAGGGGCATGAAAGCTTTCTTT
CASTLDRGMKAFF
>-|once|TRBV13|TRBJ2-6
TGTGCCAGCAGTCACCCGGAGCTGAGTCAAAGTCGGGCCAACGTCCTGACTTTC
CASSHPELSQSRANVLTF
>TRBD2|-|TRBV6-5|TRBJ2-7
TGTGCCAGCAGGAGGACTAGCGGCTCCTACGAGCAGTACTTC
CASRRTSGSYEQYF
>TRBD2|-|TRBV7-2|TRBJ2-5
TGTGCCAGCAGCTTGACCAGCGGGGCTAATCAAGAGACCCAGTACTTC
CASSLTSGANQETQYF
>-|-|TRBV27|TRBJ2-7
TGTGCCAGCAGTGCCGCGGGCTCGTATTACGAGCAGTACTTC
CASSAAGSYYEQYF
>-|-|TRBV6-5|TRBJ2-1
TGTGCCAGCACGACAGACCTATACAATGAGCAGTTCTTC
CASTTDLYNEQFF
>TRBD1|-|TRBV6-6|TRBJ1-2
TGTGCCAGCAGGCCTACAGGGGATGGCTACACCTTC
CASRPTGDGYTF
>-|-|TRBV6-6|TRBJ2-2
TGTGCCAGCAGTTATTCCGGGACTCTAAACACCGGGGAGCTGTTTTTT
CASSYSGTLNTGELFF
>TRBD2|once|TRBV18|TRBJ2-1
TGTGCCAGCTCACCCGGAGCGGGAGGCAATGAGCAGTTCTTC
CASSPGAGGNEQFF
>TRBD1|-|TRBV11-3|TRBJ2-6
TGTGCCAGCAGCTCCCACATCACAGGGGCTGGGGCCAACGTCCTGACTTTC
CASSSHITGAGANVLTF
>TRBD2|-|TRBV7-2|TRBJ2-7
TGTGCCAGCAGCGGACTAGCGAGGGGGGTAGGCTCCTACGAGCAGTACTTC
CASSGLARGVGSYEQYF
>-|-|TRBV5-1|TRBJ1-6
TGCGCCAGCAGGGTCAGCTCCTATAATTCACCCCTCCACTTT
CASRVSSYNSPLHF
>-|-|TRBV6-5|TRBJ2-2
TGTGCCAGCAGTTACGGAGCTTGGCAGGGTGCCGGGGAGCTGTTTTTT
CASSYGAWQGAGELFF
>-|-|TRBV7-6|TRBJ1-1
TGTGCCAGCAGCCGATCCCCGGGACAGAACACTGAAGCTTTCTTT
CASSRSPGQNTEAFF
>-|-|TRBV19|TRBJ2-7
TGTGCCAGTAGCGATCCCGGGACAACGATTTACGAGCAGTACTTC
CASSDPGTTIYEQYF
>-|-|TRBV10-3|TRBJ1-6
TGTGCCATCAGTGAGAATAGCGGGGGGGCATATAATTCACCCCTCCACTTT
CAISENSGGAYNSPLHF
>-|-|TRBV5-6|TRBJ1-1
TGTGCCAGCAGCTTGGTTGGTGGAGCGGGAGGGAACACTGAAGCTTTCTTT
CASSLVGGAGGNTEAFF
>TRBD1|-|TRBV2|TRBJ1-1
TGTGCCGGTAACAGGGGGCGTAACACTGAAGCTTTCTTT
CAGNRGRNTEAFF
>TRBD1|-|TRBV27|TRBJ1-1
TGTGCCAGCAGTTTATCCCGGACAGGACCGAACACTGAAGCTTTCTTT
CASSLSRTGPNTEAFF
>TRBD1|-|TRBV28|TRBJ1-3
TGTGCCAGCAGTTCACTCCGACAGGGGGCTGGAAACACCATATATTTT
CASSSLRQGAGNTIYF
>-|-|TRBV28|TRBJ1-4
TGTGCCAGCAGTGGGGGGTTTCAGGTTGGGGGTGAAAAACTGTTTTTT
CASSGGFQVGGEKLFF
>-|-|TRBV29-1|TRBJ2-7
TGCAGCGTGGGCCCTGGGGCATTCTACGAGCAGTACTTC
CSVGPGAFYEQYF
>-|once|TRBV19|TRBJ2-4
TGTGCCAGTAGTATCTACAGGGTAGTACTAGCCAAAAACATTCAGTACTTC
CASSIYRVVLAKNIQYF
>-|-|TRBV27|TRBJ1-1
TGTGCCAGTTCGGGGGGGGGTGTATTCACTGAAGCTTTCTTT
CASSGGGVFTEAFF
>-|-|TRBV27|TRBJ1-2
TGTGCCAGCAGTCGAGGGACTGACTATGGCTACACCTTC
CASSRGTDYGYTF
>TRBD1|-|TRBV7-2|TRBJ1-6
TGTGCCTGCGGGATACAGGGGGCGCTTAGCTCACCCCTCCACTTT
CACGIQGALSSPLHF
>-|-|TRBV7-2|TRBJ1-2
TGTGCCAGCAGCCTATATAGACAGACTAACTATGGCTACACCTTC
CASSLYRQTNYGYTF
>-|-|TRBV18|TRBJ1-5
TGTGCCAGCTCACCCGTGGGGGGGGTTGGCAATCAGCCCCAGCATTTT
CASSPVGGVGNQPQHF
>TRBD1|medium-sized|TRBV23-1|TRBJ1-2
TGCGCCAGCAGGGGGACAGAAGGAGGCTACACCTTC
CASRGTEGGYTF
>TRBD1|-|TRBV5-1|TRBJ1-2
TGCGCCAGCAGCGTAAACAGGGGGGAAGAGTATGGCTACACCTTC
CASSVNRGEEYGYTF
>TRBD1|-|TRBV5-1|TRBJ1-5
TGCGCCAGCAGCCCAGACAGGGGGATTCAGCCCCAGCATTTT
CASSPDRGIQPQHF
>TRBD1|-|TRBV28|TRBJ2-7
TGTGCCAGCAGGGGAAGCCCGGGACAGGGGGCCTACGAGCAGTACTTC
CASRGSPGQGAYEQYF
>-|-|TRBV28|TRBJ2-1
TGTGCCAGCAGCCGGACTAACTCCTACAATGAGCAGTTCTTC
CASSRTNSYNEQFF
>-|-|TRBV30|TRBJ2-1
TGTGCCTGGACTCAGGGGATCCTCAATGAGCAGTTCTTC
CAWTQGILNEQFF
>TRBD1|-|TRBV6-6|TRBJ1-2
TGTGCCAGCAGGAAAGGACAGGGGGCGGACTATGGCTACACCTTC
CASRKGQGADYGYTF
>TRBD1|-|TRBV28|TRBJ2-2
TGTGCCAGCAGTTCCCTCGGACAGGTCTACAGCGGGGAGCTGTTTTTT
CASSSLGQVYSGELFF